The 30 T cell receptor beta chains given below trace back to one sample, sequenced in a study of CD8 T cells in Susac syndrome. RNA was extracted with the RNeasy kit, and a quantity of roughly 0.5 to 1 ug was reverse transcribed using random hexamers. Via MiXCR, TCRdb re-called the immunoSEQ multiplex PCR reads, giving one row per CDR3 protein. The repertoire consists of about 200,000 distinct CDR3 sequences, with roughly 90% occurring once and the leading ten covering 0.087%. The sample was CD4+ T cells from PBMCs. The receptors come from a human donor with Susac syndrome.

The rearrangement joins TRBV5-1 to TRBJ2-7, with a weak D call TRBD1 (5 bases). Per the germline V gene, CDR1 is SGHRS and CDR2 is YFSETQ. V dropped 0 bases and J dropped 5 bases, with 15 bases sitting between them. CDR3 length equals 15 residues. CDR3 amino acids: CASSLGQTSKNEQYF. The CDR3 DNA sequence: TGCGCCAGCAGCTTGGGACAGACCTCTAAGAACGAGCAGTACTTC.

The chain is built from TRBV6-2 or TRBV6-3 and TRBJ2-1; 7 bases are shared with TRBD2. The germline V gene encodes CDR1 MNHEY and CDR2 SVGEGT. The CDR3 is 16 amino acids. After removal of 2 bases from V and 2 bases from J, the junction contained 6 bases not matched to a gene. As DNA, the CDR3 is TGTGCCAGCAGTTACACCGGGACTACAGCCTACAATGAGCAGTTCTTC. This gives the protein CASSYTGTTAYNEQFF.

The V and J genes are TRBV6-1 and TRBJ1-3; no clear D gene. V was clipped by 8 bases and J by 0 bases, with 5 bases between them. The CDR3 spans 12 residues. The germline gives CDR1 MNHNS, CDR2 SASEGT. As DNA, the CDR3 is TGTGCCAGCTCGCCCTCTGGAAACACCATATATTTT. The encoded protein is CASSPSGNTIYF.

For the CDR3, the DNA is TGTGCCAGCAGTTACGGTGGGAGCCTCAACACCGGGGAGCTGTTTTTT. Its translation is CASSYGGSLNTGELFF. J is TRBJ2-2 and V is TRBV6-5, with D possibly TRBD2 on 5 matching bases. Germline V gives CDR1 MNHEY, CDR2 SVGAGI. Trimming stripped 2 bases from V and 2 bases from J, with 12 bases between. This CDR3 has 16 amino acids.

The DNA for the CDR3 is TGTGCCAGCAGTGAATCCGGAGGGACTAGCGTTTCGAATGGACAAGAGACCCAGTACTTC. This gives the protein CASSESGGTSVSNGQETQYF. The V gene is TRBV25-1, the J gene TRBJ2-5, with TRBD2 matching 10 bases. The CDR3 is made up of 20 amino acids. Germline V CDR1 and CDR2: MGHDK, SYGVNS. The J segment lost 2 bases and the V segment lost 1 base, leaving 16 bases of the junction unmatched. Variable domain in full (rest from reference TRBV25-1 and TRBJ2-5): EADIYQTPRYLVIGTGKKITLECSQTMGHDKMYWYQQDPGMELHLIHYSYGVNSTEKGDLSSESTVSRIRTEHFPLTLESARPSHTSQYLCASSESGGTSVSNGQETQYFGPGTRLLVL.

The chain links TRBV29-1 to TRBJ1-1; D unclear. The ends were cut back, 7 bases at V and 7 bases at J, with 10 bases in the middle. This CDR3 has 10 amino acids. CDR1 and CDR2 from the germline V gene are SQVTM and ANQGSEA. DNA for the CDR3: TGCAGCGGGGGTAGGGATGAAGCTTTCTTT. Its protein product is CSGGRDEAFF.

The gene calls are TRBV7-9 and TRBJ2-3; TRBD2 matches 10 bases. V lost 1 base, J lost 1 base, and 5 bases stayed unmatched. Germline CDR1 SEHNR, CDR2 FQNEAQ (reference sequence). The CDR3 has 17 residues. The CDR3 nucleotides are TGTGCCAGCAGCTTAGGTGCTAGCGGGGGACGCACAGATACGCAGTATTTT. Translating it yields CASSLGASGGRTDTQYF.

A single count supports this clonotype. The rearrangement joins TRBV20-1 to TRBJ2-6; 12 nucleotides align to TRBD2. CDR1 and CDR2 (germline): DFQATT, SNEGSKA (reference sequence). The CDR3 length is 18 residues. The V and J ends lost 2 bases and 3 bases, in that order; junction bases with no gene match: 8. As DNA, the CDR3 is TGCAGTGCTAGAATGCGGACTAGCGGGGTATTTGGGGCCAACGTCCTGACTTTC. Its protein is CSARMRTSGVFGANVLTF.

This chain links TRBV3-1 with TRBJ1-1; D not resolved. V lost 1 base and J 1 base, leaving 4 bases between the germline ends. Germline V CDR1 and CDR2: LGHDT, YNNKEL (reference sequence). The CDR3 sequence is 13 residues long. CDR3 nucleotide sequence: TGTGCCAGCAGCCAAGTTGGGAACACTGAAGCTTTCTTT. This gives the protein CASSQVGNTEAFF.

The chain joins TRBV7-9 to TRBJ2-5, with D unresolved. Germline lookup yields CDR1 SEHNR and CDR2 FQNEAQ (reference sequence). There are 14 residues in the CDR3. With 3 bases removed from V and 5 bases from J, the gap between germline ends came to 13 bases. The CDR3 coding sequence is TGTGCCAGCAGCTTCAAGGGTTCTGAGGAGACCCAGTACTTC. Translating it yields CASSFKGSEETQYF. The full variable domain, completed using reference TRBV7-9 and TRBJ2-5, is DTGVSQNPRHKITKRGQNVTFRCDPISEHNRLYWYRQTLGQGPEFLTYFQNEAQLEKSRLLSDRFSAERPKGSFSTLEIQRTEQGDSAMYLCASSFKGSEETQYFGPGTRLLVL.

The CDR3 coding sequence is TGCGCCAGCAGTTTCTCTAGCGTTAAGAATGAGCAGTTCTTC. Encoded protein: CASSFSSVKNEQFF. The chain employs TRBV5-1 and TRBJ2-1, with D maybe TRBD2 (6 bases). Germline CDR1 SGHRS, CDR2 YFSETQ. Trimming removed 5 bases from V and 7 bases from J, with 16 bases in between. This CDR3 has 14 residues.

The chain recombines TRBV30 with TRBJ2-1; D not certain. CDR1 and CDR2 (germline): GTSNPN, SVGIG (reference sequence). The CDR3 spans 14 residues. The ends were cut back, 2 bases at V and 0 bases at J, with 8 bases in the middle. In DNA, the CDR3 is TGTGCCTGGAGTAATCTACTCTCCTACAATGAGCAGTTCTTC. This codes for CAWSNLLSYNEQFF.

The chain uses TRBV11-3 and TRBJ2-3; a weak D match, TRBD1 (6 bases). Per the germline V gene, CDR1 is SGHNT and CDR2 is YENEEA. V lost 4 bases and J lost 6, with 14 bases in between. This CDR3 spans 14 amino acids. CDR3 loop: CASSSSGGWDTQYF. CDR3 nucleotide sequence: TGTGCCAGCAGCTCCAGTGGGGGCTGGGATACGCAGTATTTT.

This chain connects TRBV5-1 to TRBJ2-7; TRBD1 matches 9 bases. CDR1 is SGHRS and CDR2 is YFSETQ in the germline V gene. The CDR3 consists of 17 residues. With 2 bases clipped from V and 3 bases from J, the junction kept 12 bases outside the gene matches. The CDR3 sequence is CASSFGTGLAKGYEQYF. CDR3 nucleotides: TGCGCCAGCAGCTTCGGGACAGGGTTGGCCAAAGGCTACGAGCAGTACTTC.

The chain links TRBV5-4 to TRBJ2-2; TRBD1 or TRBD2 may be the D gene (5 bases each). CDR1 SGHNT and CDR2 YYREEE come from the germline V gene (reference sequence). Between the trimmed V and J ends, which lost 7 bases and 5 bases, there was a span of 21 bases. CDR3 length: 16 amino acids. The chain's CDR3 is CASGGGGNRFTGELFF. CDR3 nucleotide sequence: TGTGCCAGCGGAGGTGGGGGAAATAGATTTACCGGGGAGCTGTTTTTT.

CDR3 bases: TGTGCCAGCAGTTACGCTACAGGGGGCACTGAAGCTTTCTTT. As protein: CASSYATGGTEAFF. The chain couples TRBV6-5 to TRBJ1-1; 8 positions agree with TRBD1. From germline, CDR1 is MNHEY and CDR2 SVGAGI. V was clipped by 2 bases and J by 4 bases; unmatched bases: 3. This CDR3 has 14 residues.

The rearrangement uses TRBV7-6 and TRBJ2-1; no clear D. The V end lost 1 base, the J end lost 0 bases, and 10 bases lay between the germline ends. In germline, CDR1 is SGHVS, CDR2 FNYEAQ. The CDR3 runs to 16 residues. This CDR3 reads CASSLEAPSSYNEQFF. The DNA for the CDR3 is TGTGCCAGCAGCTTAGAAGCCCCGAGCTCCTACAATGAGCAGTTCTTC.

V is TRBV12-3 or TRBV12-4 and J is TRBJ1-1, with a possible D match to TRBD1 (5 bases). V was pared by 4 bases and J by 1 base, with 25 bases between. The CDR3 is made up of 19 amino acids. The DNA for the CDR3 is TGTGCCAGCAGTTCTGCCCACTTGACAGTTTTAAAGGCGAACACTGAAGCTTTCTTT. Translated: CASSSAHLTVLKANTEAFF.

The chain employs TRBV20-1 and TRBJ2-1; D ambiguous. The ends were cut back, 6 bases at V and 0 bases at J, with 12 bases in the middle. CDR3 length equals 14 residues. Germline V CDR1 and CDR2: DFQATT, SNEGSKA (reference sequence). The CDR3 coding sequence is TGCAGTGCCCCATTCCTCAGCTCCTACAATGAGCAGTTCTTC. This gives the protein CSAPFLSSYNEQFF.

The chain carries TRBV5-5 and TRBJ2-1; D unclear. The V gene lost 0 bases and the J gene lost 10 bases, with 20 bases spanning the gap. The germline V gene has CDR1 SGHKS and CDR2 YYEKEE (reference sequence). The CDR3 runs 16 residues. As DNA, the CDR3 is TGTGCCAGCAGCTTGGAGCAGGCTCACATCCTCGGGGAGCAGTTCTTC. Translation gives CASSLEQAHILGEQFF.

This rearrangement joins TRBV13 to TRBJ2-7, with 11 bases lining up with TRBD1. Germline CDR1 and CDR2: PRHDT and FYEKMQ (reference sequence). Trimming cost V 8 bases and J 4 bases; bases outside gene matches: 10. The CDR3 is 15 residues long. The CDR3 is CASGRTGTGGYEQYF. DNA of the CDR3: TGTGCCAGCGGCCGGACCGGGACAGGGGGATACGAGCAGTACTTC. Variable domain in full (rest from reference TRBV13 and TRBJ2-7): AAGVIQSPRHLIKEKRETATLKCYPIPRHDTVYWYQQGPGQDPQFLISFYEKMQSDKGSIPDRFSAQQFSDYHSELNMSSLELGDSALYFCASGRTGTGGYEQYFGPGTRLTVT.

The chain recombines TRBV18 with TRBJ2-3; TRBD2 might be the D (5 bases). The germline V gene has CDR1 KGHSH and CDR2 LQKENI. CDR3 length equals 13 residues. V was pared by 3 bases and J by 5 bases, with 9 bases between. Written as DNA, the CDR3 is TGTGCCAGCTCACCCCGTGAGGGAGATACGCAGTATTTT. Protein: CASSPREGDTQYF. The whole variable domain, filled in from reference TRBV18 and TRBJ2-3, reads NAGVMQNPRHLVRRRGQEARLRCSPMKGHSHVYWYRQLPEEGLKFMVYLQKENIIDESGMPKERFSAEFPKEGPSILRIQQVVRGDSAAYFCASSPREGDTQYFGPGTRLTVL.

This clonotype came up once. The rearrangement links TRBV5-1 to TRBJ1-3; D gene unclear. The CDR3 contains 14 residues. Germline lookup yields CDR1 SGHRS and CDR2 YFSETQ. The V gene lost 0 bases and the J gene lost 2 bases, with 6 bases spanning the gap. CDR3 sequence (DNA): TGCGCCAGCAGCTTGGATCTTCCTGGAAACACCATATATTTT. Its translation: CASSLDLPGNTIYF.

The rearrangement uses TRBV20-1 and TRBJ2-7, with TRBD1 identical over 9 bases. Germline V gene data show CDR1 as DFQATT and CDR2 as SNEGSKA (reference sequence). The CDR3 is 14 residues long. Trimming took 5 bases from V and 4 from J; bases not matched to a gene: 9. CDR3 sequence (DNA): TGCAGTGCTCGAGCCGGGACAGGGACGTACGAGCAGTACTTC. As protein: CSARAGTGTYEQYF.

This rearrangement joins TRBV9 to TRBJ2-1; 9 nucleotides line up with TRBD2. CDR1 and CDR2 (germline): SGDLS, YYNGEE. V shed 0 bases, J shed 6 bases, and the junction held 7 bases outside the gene matches. The CDR3 is 16 amino acids. The CDR3 nucleotides read TGTGCCAGCAGCGTAGGCGGGCGGGGGGGAATCAATGAGCAGTTCTTC. This encodes CASSVGGRGGINEQFF.

The chain links TRBV27 to TRBJ2-1; the match to TRBD1 covers 8 bases. Germline assignment: CDR1 MNHEY and CDR2 SMNVEV (reference sequence). This CDR3 has 13 residues. After removal of 6 bases from V and 7 bases from J, the junction contained 5 bases not matched to a gene. CDR3 protein: CASRAGQGNEQFF. The CDR3 bases are TGTGCCAGCAGAGCAGGACAGGGTAATGAGCAGTTCTTC.

The V and J genes are TRBV4-2 and TRBJ2-7, with unresolved D. This CDR3 has 14 residues. V was trimmed by 1 base and J by 3 bases, leaving 10 bases between them. Germline V lookup: CDR1 LGHNA, CDR2 YNFKEQ. The CDR3 protein is CASSQGFGNYEQYF. CDR3 DNA sequence: TGTGCCAGCAGCCAAGGTTTTGGCAACTACGAGCAGTACTTC.

This chain joins TRBV9 and TRBJ2-5; possible D gene TRBD2, 5 bases. The CDR3 is made up of 15 amino acids. Per the germline V gene, CDR1 is SGDLS and CDR2 is YYNGEE. Trimming took 0 bases from V and 2 from J, leaving 11 bases between them. In DNA form, the CDR3 reads TGTGCCAGCAGCGTAGAGGGAGCCTATCAAGAGACCCAGTACTTC. Translation gives CASSVEGAYQETQYF.

The chain combines TRBV6-5 with TRBJ2-1; the match to TRBD1 covers 7 bases. V gave up 5 bases and J gave up 8 bases; unmatched junction bases: 3. Germline V CDR1 and CDR2: MNHEY, SVGAGI. The CDR3 consists of 12 residues. The CDR3 nucleotides read TGTGCCAGCAGTGACAGGGTCGATGAGCAGTTCTTC. Protein: CASSDRVDEQFF.

The chain combines TRBV7-9 with TRBJ2-3; TRBD2 matches 13 bases. V shed 5 bases and J 2 bases; nucleotides not matched to a gene: 10. Germline loops: CDR1 SEHNR, CDR2 FQNEAQ (reference sequence). This CDR3 is built from 18 residues. As DNA, the CDR3 is TGTGCCAGCAGCCCCTTTAGACTAGCGGGGGGAACCACAGATACGCAGTATTTT. Translation: CASSPFRLAGGTTDTQYF.